This T cell receptor beta chain was recorded in a study of T cell repertoires in cytomegalovirus infection. Overall study context: Public TCR beta signatures were indicative of both CMV infection and a matching HLA type.

A single record per CDR3 protein comes from TCRdb applying MiXCR to the reads. Of approximately 500,000 distinct CDR3 sequences in the sample, about 25% are singletons; the top ten hold roughly 13%. From germline, CDR1 is SGHVS and CDR2 FNYEAQ. The CDR3 runs 14 residues. Between the trimmed V and J ends, which lost 1 base and 8 bases, there was a span of 14 bases. Study-wide results and caveats: Cumulative public TCR beta family frequency identified carriers of CMV plus the relevant HLA. HLA-C-restricted CMV clonotypes gave the most frequent clonotype in two of eight donors.

This clonotype has a handful of counts. The antigen is undetermined. Sequencing was performed on PBMCs. This chain links TRBV7-6 with TRBJ1-2; TRBD1 might be the D (6 bases). This clonotype originated in a human donor in good health (CMV status not recorded). Some clones in this sample may be carry-over from other donors' samples. The CDR3 DNA reads TGTGCCAGCAGCTTAGACGAGGGGGGCCGGGGCTACACCTTC. This gives the protein CASSLDEGGRGYTF.